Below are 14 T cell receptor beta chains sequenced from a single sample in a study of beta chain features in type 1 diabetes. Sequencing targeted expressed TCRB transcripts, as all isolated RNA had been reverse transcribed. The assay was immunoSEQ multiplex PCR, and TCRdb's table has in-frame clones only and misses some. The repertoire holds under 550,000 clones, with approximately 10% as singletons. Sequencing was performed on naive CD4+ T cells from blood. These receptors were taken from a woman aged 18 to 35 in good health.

The CDR3 region has the DNA TGTGCCAGCAGGACCGGGACCCAAAACACAGATACGCAGTATTTT. The encoded protein is CASRTGTQNTDTQYF. V and J are TRBV5-5 and TRBJ2-3; D tentatively fits TRBD1 or TRBD2 (5 bases each). The CDR3 runs 15 residues. In germline, CDR1 is SGHKS, CDR2 YYEKEE (reference sequence). The V and J ends lost 5 bases and 2 bases respectively, with 15 bases between them.

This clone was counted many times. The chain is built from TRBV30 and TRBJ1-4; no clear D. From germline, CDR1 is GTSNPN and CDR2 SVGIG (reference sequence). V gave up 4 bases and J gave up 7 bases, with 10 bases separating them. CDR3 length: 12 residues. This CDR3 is CAWKEDGEKLFF. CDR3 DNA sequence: TGTGCCTGGAAAGAGGATGGTGAAAAACTGTTTTTT.

The CDR3 nucleotides read TGCAGCGTTGAGGAAGGGCTACTAGCGGGAGTGTCCTACAATGAGCAGTTCTTC. Encoded protein: CSVEEGLLAGVSYNEQFF. The chain combines TRBV29-1 with TRBJ2-1; 11 bases fit TRBD2. The J segment lost 1 base and the V segment lost 3 bases, leaving 11 bases of the junction unmatched. The germline gives CDR1 SQVTM, CDR2 ANQGSEA. The CDR3 extends over 18 amino acids.

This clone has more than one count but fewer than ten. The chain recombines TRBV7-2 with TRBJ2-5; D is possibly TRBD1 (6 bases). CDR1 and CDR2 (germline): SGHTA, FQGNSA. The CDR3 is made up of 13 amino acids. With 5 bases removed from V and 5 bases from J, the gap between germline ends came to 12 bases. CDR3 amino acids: CASSRQVGETQYF. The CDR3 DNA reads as TGTGCCAGCAGCCGACAGGTTGGCGAGACCCAGTACTTC.

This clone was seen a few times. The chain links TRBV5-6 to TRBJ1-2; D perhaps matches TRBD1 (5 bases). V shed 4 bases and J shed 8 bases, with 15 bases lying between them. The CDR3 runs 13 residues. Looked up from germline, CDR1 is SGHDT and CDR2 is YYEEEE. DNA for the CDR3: TGTGCCAGCAGCGGGGCGACAGTATTCGGCTACACCTTC. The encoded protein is CASSGATVFGYTF.

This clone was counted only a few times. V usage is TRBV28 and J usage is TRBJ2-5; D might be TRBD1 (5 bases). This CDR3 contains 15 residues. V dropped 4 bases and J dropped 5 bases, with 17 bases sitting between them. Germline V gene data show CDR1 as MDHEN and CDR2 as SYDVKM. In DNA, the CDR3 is TGTGCCAGCAGTTCCGCCACGAGCAGGGATGAGACCCAGTACTTC. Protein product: CASSSATSRDETQYF. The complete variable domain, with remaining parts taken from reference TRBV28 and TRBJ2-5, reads DVKVTQSSRYLVKRTGEKVFLECVQDMDHENMFWYRQDPGLGLRLIYFSYDVKMKEKGDIPEGYSVSREKKERFSLILESASTNQTSMYLCASSSATSRDETQYFGPGTRLLVL.

The CDR3 sequence is CASSEDSYTGELFF. As DNA, the CDR3 is TGTGCCAGCTCAGAGGACAGTTACACCGGGGAGCTGTTTTTT. The genes are TRBV18 and TRBJ2-2, with D possibly being TRBD1 (6 bases). This CDR3 region has 14 residues. Germline loops: CDR1 KGHSH, CDR2 LQKENI. V was pared by 5 bases and J by 3 bases, with 10 bases between.

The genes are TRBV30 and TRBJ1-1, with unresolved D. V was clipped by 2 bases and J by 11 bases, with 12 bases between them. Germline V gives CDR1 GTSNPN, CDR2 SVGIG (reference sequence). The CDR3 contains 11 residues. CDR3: CAWSWSGSAFF. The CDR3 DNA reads TGTGCCTGGAGTTGGTCGGGTAGTGCTTTCTTT.

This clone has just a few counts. CDR3 coding DNA: TGTGCCAGCAGCTTACGGACGAAAGAGACCCAGTACTTC. Its translation: CASSLRTKETQYF. This chain joins TRBV7-9 and TRBJ2-5; the D is unclear. CDR1 SEHNR and CDR2 FQNEAQ come from the germline V gene (reference sequence). V was pared by 2 bases and J by 3 bases, with 7 bases between. CDR3 length equals 13 residues.

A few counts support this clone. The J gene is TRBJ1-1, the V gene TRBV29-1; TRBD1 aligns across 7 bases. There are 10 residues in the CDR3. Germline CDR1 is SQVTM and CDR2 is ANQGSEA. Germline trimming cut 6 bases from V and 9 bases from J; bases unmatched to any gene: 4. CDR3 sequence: CSVSTGKAFF. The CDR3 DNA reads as TGCAGCGTGTCGACAGGGAAAGCTTTCTTT.

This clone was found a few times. CDR3 in DNA: TGTGCCAGCAGCCCAAACACCGGGGAGCTGTTTTTT. This translates into CASSPNTGELFF. V and J are TRBV14 and TRBJ2-2; D is unresolved. The V end lost 4 bases, the J end lost 2 bases, and 2 bases lay between the germline ends. The CDR3 consists of 12 residues. The V gene's germline CDR1 is SGHDN and CDR2 FVKESK.

Written as DNA, the CDR3 is TGTGCCAGCAGCCGGGACTTTAATGAAAAACTGTTTTTT. It codes for CASSRDFNEKLFF. The genes are TRBV6-1 and TRBJ1-4; tentative D call: TRBD1 (5 bases). Between the trimmed V and J ends, which lost 6 bases and 4 bases, there was a span of 9 bases. The CDR3 runs to 13 residues. Germline CDR1 and CDR2: MNHNS and SASEGT.

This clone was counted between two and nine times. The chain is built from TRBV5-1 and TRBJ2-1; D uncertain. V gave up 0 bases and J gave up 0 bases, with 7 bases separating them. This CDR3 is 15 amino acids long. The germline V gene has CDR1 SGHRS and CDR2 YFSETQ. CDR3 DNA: TGCGCCAGCAGCTTGGCCTCCCCCTCCTACAATGAGCAGTTCTTC. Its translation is CASSLASPSYNEQFF. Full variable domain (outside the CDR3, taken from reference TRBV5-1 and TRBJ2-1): KAGVTQTPRYLIKTRGQQVTLSCSPISGHRSVSWYQQTPGQGLQFLFEYFSETQRNKGNFPGRFSGRQFSNSRSEMNVSTLELGDSALYLCASSLASPSYNEQFFGPGTRLTVL.

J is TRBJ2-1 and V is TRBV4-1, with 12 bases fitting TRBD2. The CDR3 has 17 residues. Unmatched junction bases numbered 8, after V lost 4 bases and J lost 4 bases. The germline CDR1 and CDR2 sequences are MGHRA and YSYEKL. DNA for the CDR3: TGCGCCAGCAGCCCCCCGCGACTAGCGGGGGTGTACAATGAGCAGTTCTTC. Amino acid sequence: CASSPPRLAGVYNEQFF.